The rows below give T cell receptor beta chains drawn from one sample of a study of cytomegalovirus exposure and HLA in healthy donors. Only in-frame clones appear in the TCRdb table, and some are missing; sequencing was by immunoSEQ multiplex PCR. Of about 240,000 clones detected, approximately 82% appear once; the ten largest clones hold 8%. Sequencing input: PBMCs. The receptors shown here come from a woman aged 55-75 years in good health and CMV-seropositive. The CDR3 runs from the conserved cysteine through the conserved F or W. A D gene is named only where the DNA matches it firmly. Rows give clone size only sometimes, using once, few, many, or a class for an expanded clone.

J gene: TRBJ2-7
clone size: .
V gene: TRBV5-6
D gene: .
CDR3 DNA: TGTGCCAGCAGCTTTACGGCAGGGAACTCCGAGCAGTACTTC
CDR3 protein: CASSFTAGNSEQYF

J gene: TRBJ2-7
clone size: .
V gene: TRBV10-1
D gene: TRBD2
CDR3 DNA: TGCGCCAGCAGTCCTAGCGGGAGGGGGGTTACGACGGAGCAGTACTTC
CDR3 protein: CASSPSGRGVTTEQYF

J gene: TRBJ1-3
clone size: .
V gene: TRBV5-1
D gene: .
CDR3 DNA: TGCGCCAGCAGCCTCAATTCGGACAAGCACTCTGGAAACACCATATATTTT
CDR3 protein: CASSLNSDKHSGNTIYF

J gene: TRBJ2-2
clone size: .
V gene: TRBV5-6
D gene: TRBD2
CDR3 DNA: TGTGCCAGCAGCACCCGGACTAGCGGGAAACGATTTAACACCGGGGAGCTGTTTTTT
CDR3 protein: CASSTRTSGKRFNTGELFF

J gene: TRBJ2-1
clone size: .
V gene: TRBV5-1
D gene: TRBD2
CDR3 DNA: TGCGCCAGCAGCGAGAGCGGGAACCCTTACAATGAGCAGTTCTTC
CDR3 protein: CASSESGNPYNEQFF

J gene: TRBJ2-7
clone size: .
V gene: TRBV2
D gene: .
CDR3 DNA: TGTGCCAGCGGGTTAACAGGCTACGAGCAGTACTTC
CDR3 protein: CASGLTGYEQYF

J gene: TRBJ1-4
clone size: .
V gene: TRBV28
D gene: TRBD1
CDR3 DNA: TGTGCCAGCAAGACAGGGACAACTAATGAAAAACTGTTTTTT
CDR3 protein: CASKTGTTNEKLFF

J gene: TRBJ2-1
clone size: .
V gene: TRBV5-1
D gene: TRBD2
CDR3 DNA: TGCGCCAGCAGCCTACTAGCGGAAAATGAGCAGTTCTTC
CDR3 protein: CASSLLAENEQFF

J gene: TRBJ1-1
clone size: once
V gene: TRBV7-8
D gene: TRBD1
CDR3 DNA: TGTGCCAGCAGCTTTGCACCTACAGGGGAGGCTTTCTTT
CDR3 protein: CASSFAPTGEAFF

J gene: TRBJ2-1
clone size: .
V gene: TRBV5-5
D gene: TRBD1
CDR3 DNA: TGTGCCAGCAGCTTCCATAGGACAGGGGGGAATGAGCAGTTCTTC
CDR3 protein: CASSFHRTGGNEQFF

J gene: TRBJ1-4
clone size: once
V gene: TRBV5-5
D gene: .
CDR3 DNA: TGTGCCAGCAGCTTGGCCGTGGCAGTTAATGAAAAACTGTTTTTT
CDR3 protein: CASSLAVAVNEKLFF

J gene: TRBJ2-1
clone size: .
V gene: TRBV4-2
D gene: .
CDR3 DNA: TGTGCCAGCAGCCAAGAGGGGAGAAGTAACAATGAGCAGTTCTTC
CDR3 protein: CASSQEGRSNNEQFF

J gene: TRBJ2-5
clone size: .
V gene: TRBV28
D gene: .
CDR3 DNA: TGTGCCAGCAGGTCCCCCCCGGACAGCCAGGAGACCCAGTACTTC
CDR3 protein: CASRSPPDSQETQYF

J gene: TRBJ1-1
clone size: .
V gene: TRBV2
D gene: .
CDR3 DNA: TGTGCCAGACAGGTGCGCATGAACACTGAAGCTTTCTTT
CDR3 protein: CARQVRMNTEAFF

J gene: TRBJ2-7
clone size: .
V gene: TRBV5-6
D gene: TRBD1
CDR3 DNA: TGTGCCAGCAGATCCGGGACAGCGAGCTACGAGCAGTACTTC
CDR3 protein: CASRSGTASYEQYF

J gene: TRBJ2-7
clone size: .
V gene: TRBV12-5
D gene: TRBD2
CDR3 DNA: TGTGCTAGTGGTACAGCGGGAGGCGAGCAGTACTTC
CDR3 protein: CASGTAGGEQYF

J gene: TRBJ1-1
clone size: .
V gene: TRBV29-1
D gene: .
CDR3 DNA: TGCAGCGCCGACCGGGGAAACACTGAAGCTTTCTTT
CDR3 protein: CSADRGNTEAFF

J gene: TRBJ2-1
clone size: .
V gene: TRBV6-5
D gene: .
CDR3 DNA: TGTGCCAGCAGTCCAGACAGCCCCAATGAGCAGTTCTTC
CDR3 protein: CASSPDSPNEQFF

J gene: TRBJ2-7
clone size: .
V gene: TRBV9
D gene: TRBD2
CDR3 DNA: TGTGCCAGCAGCCCACGGACTAGCGGGAGAGGTAGCGAGCAGTACTTC
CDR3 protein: CASSPRTSGRGSEQYF

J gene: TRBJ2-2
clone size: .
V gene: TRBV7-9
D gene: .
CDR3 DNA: TGTGCCAGCAGTAGGGAGACCACCGGGGAGCTGTTTTTT
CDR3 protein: CASSRETTGELFF

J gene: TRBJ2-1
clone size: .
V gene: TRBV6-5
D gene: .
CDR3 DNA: TGTGCCAGCAGTCTAAGAGACAGAAATGAGCAGTTCTTC
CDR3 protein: CASSLRDRNEQFF

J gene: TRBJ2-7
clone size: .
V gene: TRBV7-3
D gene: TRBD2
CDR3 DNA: TGTGCCAGCAGCTTAACAGGCGGCACTAGCGGGAAACCCGAGCAGTACTTC
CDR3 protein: CASSLTGGTSGKPEQYF

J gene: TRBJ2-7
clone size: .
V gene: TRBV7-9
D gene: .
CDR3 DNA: TGTGCCAGCAGCTTAAGTCAGGGTTCCGACGAGCAGTACTTC
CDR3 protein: CASSLSQGSDEQYF

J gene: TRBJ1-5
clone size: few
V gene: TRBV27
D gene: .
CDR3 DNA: TGTGCCAGCAGTCCACCCCCCGGGTCTAATCAGCCCCAGCATTTT
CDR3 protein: CASSPPPGSNQPQHF

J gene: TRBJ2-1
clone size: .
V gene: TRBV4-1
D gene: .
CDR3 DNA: TGCGCCAGCAGCCAAGGGAGGGCCAGGTCGTCGGTCTATGAGCAGTTCTTC
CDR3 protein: CASSQGRARSSVYEQFF

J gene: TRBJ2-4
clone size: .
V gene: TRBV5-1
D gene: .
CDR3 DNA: TGCGCCAGCAGCTTGGATGTCGGTTCCCAAAACATTCAGTACTTC
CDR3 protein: CASSLDVGSQNIQYF

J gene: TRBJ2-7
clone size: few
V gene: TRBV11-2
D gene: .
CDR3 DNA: TGTGCCAGCAGCTCTGCTCGGGAGCAGTACTTC
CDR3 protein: CASSSAREQYF

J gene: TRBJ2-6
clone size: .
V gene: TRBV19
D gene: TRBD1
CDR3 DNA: TGTGCCAGTAGTTTACCGCCGGGACAGGGGGCGCCAGGGGCCAACGTCCTGACTTTC
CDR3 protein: CASSLPPGQGAPGANVLTF

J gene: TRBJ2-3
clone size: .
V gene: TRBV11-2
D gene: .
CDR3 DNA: TGTGCCAGCAGCTCCCACGGGGGCGGGAGAGTAAATACGCAGTATTTT
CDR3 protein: CASSSHGGGRVNTQYF

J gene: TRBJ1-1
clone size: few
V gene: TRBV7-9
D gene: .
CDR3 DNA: TGTTCCAGCAGCTTAGGAGGAGGGATGAACACTGAAGCTTTCTTT
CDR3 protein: CSSSLGGGMNTEAFF

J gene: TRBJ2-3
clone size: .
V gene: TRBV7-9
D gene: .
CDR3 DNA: TGTGCCAGCAGCTTAGCACTGAGCACAGATACGCAGTATTTT
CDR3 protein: CASSLALSTDTQYF

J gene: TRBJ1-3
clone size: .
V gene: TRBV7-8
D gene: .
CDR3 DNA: TGTGCCAGCAGCTTAGTACAGGGTCACAGCTCTGGAAACACCATATATTTT
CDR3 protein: CASSLVQGHSSGNTIYF

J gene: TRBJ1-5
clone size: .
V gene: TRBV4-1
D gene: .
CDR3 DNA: TGCGCCAGCAGCCAAGATATGGCCGGGAATCAGCCCCAGCATTTT
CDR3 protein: CASSQDMAGNQPQHF

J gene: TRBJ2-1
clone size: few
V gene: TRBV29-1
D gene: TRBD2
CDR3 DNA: TGCAGCGTTGCCAGCGGGAGGGCCAATGAGCAGTTCTTC
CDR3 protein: CSVASGRANEQFF

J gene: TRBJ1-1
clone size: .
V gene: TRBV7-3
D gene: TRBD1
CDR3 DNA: TGTGCCAGCAGCCAGCAGGGGGCGCGCACTGAAGCTTTCTTT
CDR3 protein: CASSQQGARTEAFF

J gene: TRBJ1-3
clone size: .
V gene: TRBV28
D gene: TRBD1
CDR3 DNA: TGTGCCAGCAATGACAGGGGGAACACCATATATTTT
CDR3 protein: CASNDRGNTIYF

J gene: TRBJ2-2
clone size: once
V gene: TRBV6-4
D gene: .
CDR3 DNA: TGTGCCAGCAGTGTTAGCGGCACCGGGGAGCTGTTTTTT
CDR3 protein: CASSVSGTGELFF

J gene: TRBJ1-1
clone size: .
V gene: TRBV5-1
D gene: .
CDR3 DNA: TGCGCCAGCACAGATTCCCCCGACACTGAAGCTTTCTTT
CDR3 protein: CASTDSPDTEAFF

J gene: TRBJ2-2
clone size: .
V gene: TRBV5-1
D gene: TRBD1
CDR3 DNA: TGCGCCAGCAGGCTCCCAGGGACAGCCTACACCGGGGAGCTGTTTTTT
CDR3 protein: CASRLPGTAYTGELFF

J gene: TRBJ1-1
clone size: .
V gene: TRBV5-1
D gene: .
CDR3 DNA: TGCGCCAGCAACCAGGGAATTTACACTGAAGCTTTCTTT
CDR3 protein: CASNQGIYTEAFF

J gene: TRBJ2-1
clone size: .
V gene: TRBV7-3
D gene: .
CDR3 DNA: TGTGCCAGCAGCTCTCAGACAGTGGGTGGTGAGCAGTTCTTC
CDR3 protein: CASSSQTVGGEQFF

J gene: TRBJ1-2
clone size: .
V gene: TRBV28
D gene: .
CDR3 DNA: TGTGCCAGCGGGGGCAGACAGGCCTATGGCTACACCTTC
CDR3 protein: CASGGRQAYGYTF

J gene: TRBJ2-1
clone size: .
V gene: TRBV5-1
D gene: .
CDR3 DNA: TGCGCCAGCAGCTTGGGGACAGTGCCCTACAATGAGCAGTTCTTC
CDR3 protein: CASSLGTVPYNEQFF

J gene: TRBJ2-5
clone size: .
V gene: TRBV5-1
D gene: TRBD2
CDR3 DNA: TGCGCCAGCAGCTTGGTAGCGGGAGACCAAGAGACCCAGTACTTC
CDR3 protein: CASSLVAGDQETQYF

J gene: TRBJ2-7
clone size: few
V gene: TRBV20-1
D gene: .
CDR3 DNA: TGCAGTGCCTCCGAGTACGAGCAGTACTTC
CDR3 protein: CSASEYEQYF

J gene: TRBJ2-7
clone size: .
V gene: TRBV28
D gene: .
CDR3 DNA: TGTGCCAGCAGTCGGACCCGGGGTATCGAGTACGAGCAGTACTTC
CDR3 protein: CASSRTRGIEYEQYF

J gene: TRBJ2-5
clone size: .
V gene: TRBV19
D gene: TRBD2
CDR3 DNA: TGTGCCAGTAGTCTTGGTAGCGGGAGTACAGAGACCCAGTACTTC
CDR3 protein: CASSLGSGSTETQYF

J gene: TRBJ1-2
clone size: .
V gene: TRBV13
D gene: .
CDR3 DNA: TGTGCCAGCGGACCGGGAGAGGGTGACTATGGCTACACCTTC
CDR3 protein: CASGPGEGDYGYTF

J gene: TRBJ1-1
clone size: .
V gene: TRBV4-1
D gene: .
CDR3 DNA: TGCGCCAGCAGCCCAGGACAGAACCTGAACACTGAAGCTTTCTTT
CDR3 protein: CASSPGQNLNTEAFF

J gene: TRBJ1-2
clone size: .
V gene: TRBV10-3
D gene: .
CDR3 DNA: TGTGCCATCAGTATAGAGGTTTCGTCCGGAGGCTACACCTTC
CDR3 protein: CAISIEVSSGGYTF

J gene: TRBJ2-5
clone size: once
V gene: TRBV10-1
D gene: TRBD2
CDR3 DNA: TGCGCCAGCAGTATATCTGGGACTAGCGGTGTGGAGACCCAGTACTTC
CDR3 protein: CASSISGTSGVETQYF

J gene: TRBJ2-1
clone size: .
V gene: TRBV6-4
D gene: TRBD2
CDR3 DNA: TGTGCCAGCAGTCCCGATCGACTAGCCCTTGAGCAGTTCTTC
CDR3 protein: CASSPDRLALEQFF

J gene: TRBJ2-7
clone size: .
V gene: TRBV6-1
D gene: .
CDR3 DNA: TGTGCCAGCAGTGGGACACCCTACTACGAGCAGTACTTC
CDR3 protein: CASSGTPYYEQYF

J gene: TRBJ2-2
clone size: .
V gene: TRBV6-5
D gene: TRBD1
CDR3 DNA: TGTGCCAGCACTCCTCCAGGGGGCACCGGGGAGCTGTTTTTT
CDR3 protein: CASTPPGGTGELFF

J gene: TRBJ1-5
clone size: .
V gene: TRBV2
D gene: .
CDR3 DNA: TGTGCCAGCAGCCCCAGGGTGAGCAATCAGCCCCAGCATTTT
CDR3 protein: CASSPRVSNQPQHF

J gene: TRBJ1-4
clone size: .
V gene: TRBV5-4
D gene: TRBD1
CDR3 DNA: TGTGCCAGCAGCGACGACAGGGGGAATGAAAAACTGTTTTTT
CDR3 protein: CASSDDRGNEKLFF

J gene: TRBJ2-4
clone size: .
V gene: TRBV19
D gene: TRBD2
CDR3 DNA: TGTGCCAGTAGTATTGGACTAGGCGACATTCAGTACTTC
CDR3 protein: CASSIGLGDIQYF